These 3 T cell receptor beta chains were sequenced from one sample in a study of shared clonotypes between healthy human individuals. Libraries were prepared by immunoSEQ multiplex PCR; TCRdb keeps only in-frame clonotypes and omits some of them. The data hold about 2.4 million clones, with more than 80% observed a single time. The sample consisted of naive CD4+ T cells sorted from blood. Subset here: CD45RA+ positively selected. The receptors originated from a man between 18 and 35 years old in good health.

The V and J genes are TRBV5-4 and TRBJ1-1; D gene unclear. Germline values: CDR1 SGHNT, CDR2 YYREEE (reference sequence). Trimming removed 1 base from V and 6 bases from J, with 13 bases in between. The CDR3 spans 14 residues. The CDR3 DNA follows: TGTGCCAGCAGCTTGAAAACAGCCCTCGCTGAAGCTTTCTTT. This translates into CASSLKTALAEAFF. Full variable domain (outside the CDR3, taken from reference TRBV5-4 and TRBJ1-1): ETGVTQSPTHLIKTRGQQVTLRCSSQSGHNTVSWYQQALGQGPQFIFQYYREEENGRGNFPPRFSGLQFPNYSSELNVNALELDDSALYLCASSLKTALAEAFFGQGTRLTVV.

This clone is a singleton in its sample. The J gene is TRBJ2-7, the V gene TRBV5-1, with D unresolved. Trimming took 1 base from V and 0 from J, leaving 8 bases between them. The germline gives CDR1 SGHRS, CDR2 YFSETQ. This CDR3 has 14 amino acids. The CDR3 protein is CASSLWASSYEQYF. CDR3 nucleotide sequence: TGCGCCAGCAGCTTGTGGGCCAGCTCCTACGAGCAGTACTTC.

J is TRBJ1-1 and V is TRBV19; 7 bases line up with TRBD1. Germline CDR1 and CDR2: LNHDA and SQIVND (reference sequence). The CDR3 length is 15 residues. The ends lost 4 bases at V and 6 bases at J; junction bases unmatched: 11. CDR3 amino acids: CASSTRGLGSPEAFF. In nucleotides, the CDR3 is TGTGCCAGTAGTACTAGGGGGCTAGGTAGTCCTGAAGCTTTCTTT.